A selection of T cell receptor beta chains follows, all from one sample in a study of glioma-infiltrating T cells after dendritic cell vaccination. Data came from immunoSEQ multiplex PCR; TCRdb stores just in-frame clones and leaves some out. The table lists under 100,000 clones, about 84% of them singletons. The specimen comprised blood, sampled before dendritic cell vaccination. These receptor sequences come from a human donor with glioblastoma. The CDR3 runs from the conserved cysteine through the conserved F or W. The order of the fields is D gene, J gene, clone size, V gene, CDR3 DNA, CDR3 protein. The D gene is left open where the match is weak. For some rows the clone size is stated as once, few or many, or as a class when expanded; others skip it.

>-|TRBJ2-1|-|TRBV10-2
TGCGCCAGCAGATTAGATACAGGGTTTGACAATGAGCAGTTCTTC
CASRLDTGFDNEQFF
>-|TRBJ1-1|-|TRBV5-1
TGCGCCAGCAGCTTGGAACTCGGGGGGACTGAAGCTTTCTTT
CASSLELGGTEAFF
>-|TRBJ2-3|-|TRBV19
TGTGCCAGTAGTATAGCTGGAGGGATCGAGGCAGATACGCAGTATTTT
CASSIAGGIEADTQYF
>-|TRBJ1-2|-|TRBV6-4
TGTGCCAGCAGTGGACCTCTCGGAGGCGACCTGACTGGCTACACCTTC
CASSGPLGGDLTGYTF
>-|TRBJ1-2|medium-sized|TRBV5-5
TGTGCCAGCAGCTGGGGGGGTAGAGGTGGCTACACCTTC
CASSWGGRGGYTF
>-|TRBJ2-1|-|TRBV6-5
TGTGCCAGCCAATCTAGTAACCTCTACAATGAGCAGTTCTTC
CASQSSNLYNEQFF
>-|TRBJ1-1|-|TRBV5-1
TGCGCCAGCAGCTTGTTGCGAACCGGGGACACTGAAGCTTTCTTT
CASSLLRTGDTEAFF
>TRBD2|TRBJ2-4|-|TRBV11-2
TGTGCCAGCAGCTTAGTGGCGGGAGTTTTAGGCAAAAACATTCAGTACTTC
CASSLVAGVLGKNIQYF
>-|TRBJ2-3|-|TRBV18
TGTGCCAGCTCCTCCTCTAGTGATACGCAGTATTTT
CASSSSSDTQYF
>TRBD2|TRBJ2-3|-|TRBV9
TGTGCCAGCAGCGTAGGGATAGCGGGAACCACAGATACGCAGTATTTT
CASSVGIAGTTDTQYF
>-|TRBJ1-6|-|TRBV30
TGTGCCTGGAGCTCGGGTTCACCCCTCCACTTT
CAWSSGSPLHF
>TRBD2|TRBJ2-2|-|TRBV7-9
TGTGCCAGCAGCTTAGGACTAGCGGTCTACACCGGGGAGCTGTTTTTT
CASSLGLAVYTGELFF